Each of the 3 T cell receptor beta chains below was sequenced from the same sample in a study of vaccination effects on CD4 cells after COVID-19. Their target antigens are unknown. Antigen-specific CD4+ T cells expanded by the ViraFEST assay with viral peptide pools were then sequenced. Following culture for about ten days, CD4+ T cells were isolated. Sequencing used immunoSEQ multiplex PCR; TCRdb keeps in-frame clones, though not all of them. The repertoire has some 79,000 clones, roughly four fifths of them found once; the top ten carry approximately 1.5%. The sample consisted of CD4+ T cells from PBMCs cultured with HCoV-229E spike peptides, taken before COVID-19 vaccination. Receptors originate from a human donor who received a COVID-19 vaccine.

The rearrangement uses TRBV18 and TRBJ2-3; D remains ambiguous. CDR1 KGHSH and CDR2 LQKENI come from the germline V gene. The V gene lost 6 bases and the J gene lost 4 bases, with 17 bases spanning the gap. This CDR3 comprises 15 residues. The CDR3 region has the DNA TGTGCCAGCTCCGACACGCTGGAGTCGGCAGATACGCAGTATTTT. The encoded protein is CASSDTLESADTQYF. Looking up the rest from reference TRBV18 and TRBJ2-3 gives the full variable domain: NAGVMQNPRHLVRRRGQEARLRCSPMKGHSHVYWYRQLPEEGLKFMVYLQKENIIDESGMPKERFSAEFPKEGPSILRIQQVVRGDSAAYFCASSDTLESADTQYFGPGTRLTVL.

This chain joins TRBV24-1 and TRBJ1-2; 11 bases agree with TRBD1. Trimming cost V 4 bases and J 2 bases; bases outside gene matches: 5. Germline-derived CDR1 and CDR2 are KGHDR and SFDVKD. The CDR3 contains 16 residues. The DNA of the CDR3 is TGTGCCACCAGTGACCGGACAGGGGGCCAGAACTATGGCTACACCTTC. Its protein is CATSDRTGGQNYGYTF.

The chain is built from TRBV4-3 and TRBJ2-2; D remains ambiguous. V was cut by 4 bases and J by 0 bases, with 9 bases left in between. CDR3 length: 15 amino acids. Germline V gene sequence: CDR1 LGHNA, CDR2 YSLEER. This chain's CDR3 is CASSLWAANTGELFF. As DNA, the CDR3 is TGCGCCAGCAGCCTCTGGGCCGCGAACACCGGGGAGCTGTTTTTT.